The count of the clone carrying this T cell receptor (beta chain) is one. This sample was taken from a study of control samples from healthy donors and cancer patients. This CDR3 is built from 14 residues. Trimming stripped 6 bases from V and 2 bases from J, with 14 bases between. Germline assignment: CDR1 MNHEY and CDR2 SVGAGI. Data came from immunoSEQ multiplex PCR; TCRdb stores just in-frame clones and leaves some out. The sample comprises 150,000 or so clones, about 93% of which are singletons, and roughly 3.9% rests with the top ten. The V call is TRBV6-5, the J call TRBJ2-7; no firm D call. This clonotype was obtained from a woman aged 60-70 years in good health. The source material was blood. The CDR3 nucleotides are TGTGCCAGCAGGGCCAGAATAGGGCCCTACGAGCAGTACTTC. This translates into CASRARIGPYEQYF.